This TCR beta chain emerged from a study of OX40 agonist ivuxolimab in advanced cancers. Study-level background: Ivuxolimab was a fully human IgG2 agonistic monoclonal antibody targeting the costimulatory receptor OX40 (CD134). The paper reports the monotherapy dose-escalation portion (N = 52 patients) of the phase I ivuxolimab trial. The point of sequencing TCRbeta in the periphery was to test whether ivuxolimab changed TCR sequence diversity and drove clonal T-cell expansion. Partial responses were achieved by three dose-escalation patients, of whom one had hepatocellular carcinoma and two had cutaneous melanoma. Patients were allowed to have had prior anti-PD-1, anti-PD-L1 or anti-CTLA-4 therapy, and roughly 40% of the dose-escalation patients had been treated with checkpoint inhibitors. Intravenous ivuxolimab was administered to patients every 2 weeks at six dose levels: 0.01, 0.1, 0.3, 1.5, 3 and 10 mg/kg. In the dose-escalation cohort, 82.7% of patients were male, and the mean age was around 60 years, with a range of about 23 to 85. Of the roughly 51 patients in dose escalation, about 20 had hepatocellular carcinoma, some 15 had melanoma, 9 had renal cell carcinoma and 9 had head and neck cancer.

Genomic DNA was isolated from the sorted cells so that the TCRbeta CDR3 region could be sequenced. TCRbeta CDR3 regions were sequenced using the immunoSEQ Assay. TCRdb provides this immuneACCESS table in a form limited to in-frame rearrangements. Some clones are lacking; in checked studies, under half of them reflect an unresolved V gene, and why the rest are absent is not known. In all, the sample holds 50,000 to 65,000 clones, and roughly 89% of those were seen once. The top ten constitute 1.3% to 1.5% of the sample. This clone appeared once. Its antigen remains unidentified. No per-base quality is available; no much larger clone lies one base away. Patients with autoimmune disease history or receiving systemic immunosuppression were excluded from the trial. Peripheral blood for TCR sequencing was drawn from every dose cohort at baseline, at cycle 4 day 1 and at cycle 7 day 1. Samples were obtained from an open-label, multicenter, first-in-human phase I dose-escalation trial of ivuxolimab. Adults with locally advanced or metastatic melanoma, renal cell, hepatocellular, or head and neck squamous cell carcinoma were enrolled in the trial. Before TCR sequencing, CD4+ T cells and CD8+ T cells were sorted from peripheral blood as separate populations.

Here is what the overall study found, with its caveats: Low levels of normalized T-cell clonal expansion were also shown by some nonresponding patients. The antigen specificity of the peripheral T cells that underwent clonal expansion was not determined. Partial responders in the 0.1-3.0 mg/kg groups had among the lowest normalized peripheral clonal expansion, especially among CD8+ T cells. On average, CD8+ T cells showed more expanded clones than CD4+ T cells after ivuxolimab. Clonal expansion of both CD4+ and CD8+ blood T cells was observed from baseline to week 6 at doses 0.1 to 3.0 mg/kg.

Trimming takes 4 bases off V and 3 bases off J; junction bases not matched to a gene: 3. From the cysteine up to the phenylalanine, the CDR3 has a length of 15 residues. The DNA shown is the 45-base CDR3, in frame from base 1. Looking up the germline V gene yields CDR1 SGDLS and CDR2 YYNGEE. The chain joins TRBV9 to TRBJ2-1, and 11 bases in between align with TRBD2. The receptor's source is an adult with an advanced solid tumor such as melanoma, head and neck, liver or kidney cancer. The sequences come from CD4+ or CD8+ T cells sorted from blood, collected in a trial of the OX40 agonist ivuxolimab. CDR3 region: CASSLTSGGYNEQFF. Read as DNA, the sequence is TGTGCCAGCAGCCTCACTAGCGGGGGCTACAATGAGCAGTTCTTC.